What follows describes a single T cell receptor beta chain. The antigen it recognizes is unknown. The input lacks base qualities; no much larger clone sits a single base away. This specimen belongs to a study of blood T cell repertoires in COVID-19 (dated by TCRdb to 2020 to 2021). With regard to the full study: Samples from collaborators originated in the United States, Italy and Spain and spanned both the acute and convalescent phases of COVID-19. Nearly every sample came with metadata listing a de-identified subject ID, COVID-19 status, age in years and sex. The repertoires were made available in a free public database intended to serve as a resource for research on the immune response to SARS-CoV-2. Samples came from the ongoing ImmuneRACE study (first 160 participants) plus 1,254 subjects from 6 global collaborators. Where available, HLA class I and class II types were taken from metadata supplied by the sample provider and were not determined by assay-based typing. The material from the prospective study consisted of cDNA or gDNA derived from T cells, B-cell-depleted T cells, or PBMCs. Subjects who had been exposed to COVID-19, were actively infected with it, or had recovered from it provided the deeply sampled blood TCRbeta repertoires that made up the dataset. Beyond this particular receptor, the publication reports: The amount of clinical and demographic metadata varied by source and participant and was provided uncurated.

TCRbeta CDR3 regions were amplified from genomic DNA by means of the immunoSEQ Assay, a bias-controlled multiplex PCR. In the authors' own workflow: Nucleated cell counts per sample were estimated from amplification of reference gene primers within the assay. Sequence reads were collapsed and filtered to measure the absolute abundance of every unique TCRbeta CDR3 rearrangement. For each sample, productive Simpson clonality was calculated by taking the square root of Simpson's diversity index across productive rearrangements. TCRdb retrieved this table from immuneACCESS and kept in-frame rearrangements only. Not all clones are present; in checked studies, unresolved V genes account for under half, and no reason is known for the remainder. D and trimming were read from the DNA, whereas the V and J calls and clone size are those reported in that table. The sample profile shows 150,000 to 200,000 clones; approximately 81% of them were found once. The ten biggest clones cover about 5.7% of the sample.

Participants in the prospective study were enrolled through a virtual design, were aged roughly 18 to 100 years, and lived in 24 United States geographic areas. To assign participants to cohorts, the prospective study relied on clinical history that participants themselves reported in a screening survey and a study questionnaire. Each participant in the prospective study had whole blood, serum and a nasopharyngeal or oropharyngeal swab collected by mobile phlebotomists. Additional blood draws and questionnaires over a 2-month period could optionally be provided by prospective study participants. Prospective study blood samples were shipped either frozen or at room temperature before DNA extraction. V has 1 base trimmed and J has 8 bases trimmed; junction bases matching no gene number 6. From a lookup of the germline V gene (reference sequence), CDR1 and CDR2 are LGHDT and YNNKEL. The CDR3 goes from the cysteine to the phenylalanine over 14 residues. Of all the DNA, just the CDR3 is kept, 42 bases in frame from base 1.

The receptor chain draws on TRBV3-1 (or the pseudogene TRBV3-2) and TRBJ1-2, with TRBD1 identical over 8 junction bases. The source of this sequence is a woman between 35 and 50 years old with acute COVID-19. The specimen sequenced was PBMCs or T cells enriched from blood (not recorded which). The nucleotide sequence reads as follows: TGTGCCAGCAGCCAAGTGCAGGGGGCGTCGGGCTACACCTTC. Translated, it reads CASSQVQGASGYTF.